The clone carrying this T cell receptor (beta chain) has a handful of counts. The target antigen is unknown. Germline assignment: CDR1 SEHNR and CDR2 FQNEAQ (reference sequence). The ends lost 5 bases at V and 9 bases at J; junction bases unmatched: 11. CDR3 length equals 15 residues. This sample stems from a study of early T cells in non-severe SARS-CoV-2 infection. Study-level points and caveats: Lookups in VDJdb leaned toward anti-spike CD8 responses and missed private and CD4 specificities.

Each cDNA molecule carried a unique molecular identifier. Each CDR3 protein is one row after TCRdb ran MiXCR on the 5' RACE reads. The data contain about 99,000 distinct CDR3 sequences, roughly 17% of them singletons. The sequencing sample was made of whole blood. This sequence originates from an adult who was a healthcare worker with PCR-confirmed SARS-CoV-2 infection or an uninfected control (not recorded which). The V and J genes are TRBV7-9 and TRBJ2-1; 9 nucleotides line up with TRBD1. The CDR3 here is CASSTGQGQGREQFF. The CDR3 DNA sequence: TGTGCCAGCAGCACAGGACAGGGGCAAGGACGTGAGCAGTTCTTC.